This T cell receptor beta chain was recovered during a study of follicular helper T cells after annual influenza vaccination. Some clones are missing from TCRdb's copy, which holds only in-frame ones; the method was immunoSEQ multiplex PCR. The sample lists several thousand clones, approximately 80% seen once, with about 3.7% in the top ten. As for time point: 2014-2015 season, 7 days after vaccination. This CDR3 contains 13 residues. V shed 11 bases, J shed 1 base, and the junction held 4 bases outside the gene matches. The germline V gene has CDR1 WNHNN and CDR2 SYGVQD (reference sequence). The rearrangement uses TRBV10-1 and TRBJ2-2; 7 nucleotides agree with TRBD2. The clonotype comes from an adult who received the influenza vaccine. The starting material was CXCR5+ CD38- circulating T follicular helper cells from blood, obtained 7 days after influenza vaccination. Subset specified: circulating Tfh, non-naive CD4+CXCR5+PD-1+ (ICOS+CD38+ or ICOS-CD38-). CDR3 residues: CAPTGGNTGELFF. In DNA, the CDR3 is TGCGCCCCCACGGGGGGGAACACCGGGGAGCTGTTTTTT.